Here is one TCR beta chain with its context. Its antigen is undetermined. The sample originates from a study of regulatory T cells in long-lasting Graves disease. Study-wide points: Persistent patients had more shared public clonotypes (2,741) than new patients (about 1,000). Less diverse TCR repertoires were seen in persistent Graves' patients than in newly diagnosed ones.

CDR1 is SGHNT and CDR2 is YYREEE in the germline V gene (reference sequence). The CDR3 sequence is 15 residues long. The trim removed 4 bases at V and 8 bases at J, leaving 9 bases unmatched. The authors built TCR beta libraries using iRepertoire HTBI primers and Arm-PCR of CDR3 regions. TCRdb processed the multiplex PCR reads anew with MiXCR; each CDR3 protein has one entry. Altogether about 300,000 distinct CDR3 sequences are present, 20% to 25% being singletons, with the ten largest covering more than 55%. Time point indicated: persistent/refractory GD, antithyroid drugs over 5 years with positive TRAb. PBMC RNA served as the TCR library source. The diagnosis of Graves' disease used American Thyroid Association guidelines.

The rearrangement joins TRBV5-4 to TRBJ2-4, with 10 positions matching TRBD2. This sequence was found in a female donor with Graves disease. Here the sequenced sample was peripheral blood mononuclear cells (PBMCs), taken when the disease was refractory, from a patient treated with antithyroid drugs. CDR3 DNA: TGTGCCAGCAGCCCGCTAGCGGGAGTCGGGGACATTCAGTACTTC. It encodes CASSPLAGVGDIQYF. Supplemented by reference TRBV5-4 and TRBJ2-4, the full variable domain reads ETGVTQSPTHLIKTRGQQVTLRCSSQSGHNTVSWYQQALGQGPQFIFQYYREEENGRGNFPPRFSGLQFPNYSSELNVNALELDDSALYLCASSPLAGVGDIQYFGAGTRLSVL.